Ten or more counts support the clone carrying this TCR beta chain. These data belong to a study of T cells in Graves' hyperthyroidism and ophthalmopathy. The CDR3 is 13 residues long. V shed 4 bases and J 4 bases; nucleotides not matched to a gene: 4. Source material for PBMCs was more than 9.5 ml fresh peripheral blood. RNA transcripts gave rise to amplified TCR beta CDR3 regions. Using the HTBI primer set, a first-round RT-PCR was run on the TCR CDR3. In TCRdb, the multiplex PCR reads were re-called with MiXCR into one record per CDR3 protein. This sample has a few hundred thousand distinct CDR3 sequences, with around 16% found just once.

The chain has TRBV12-3 or TRBV12-4 and TRBJ2-7, with 7 bases that match TRBD1. The source of this sequence is a woman aged 35 to 49 with Graves' ophthalmopathy. The specimen sequenced was blood. In DNA form, the CDR3 reads TGTGCCAGCAGTTGGGGACAGAATTACGAGCAGTACTTC. Encoded protein: CASSWGQNYEQYF.